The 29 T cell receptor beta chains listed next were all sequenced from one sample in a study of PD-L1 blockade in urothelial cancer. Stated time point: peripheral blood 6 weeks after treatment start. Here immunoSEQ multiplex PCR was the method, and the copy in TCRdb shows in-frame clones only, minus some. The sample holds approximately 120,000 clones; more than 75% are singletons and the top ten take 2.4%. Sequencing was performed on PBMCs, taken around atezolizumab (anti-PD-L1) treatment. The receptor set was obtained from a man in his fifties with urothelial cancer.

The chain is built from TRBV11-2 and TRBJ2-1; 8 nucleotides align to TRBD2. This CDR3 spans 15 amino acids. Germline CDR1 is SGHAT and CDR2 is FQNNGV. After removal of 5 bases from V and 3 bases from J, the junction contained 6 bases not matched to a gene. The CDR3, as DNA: TGTGCCAGCAGCCCCACTAGCGGATTCTACAATGAGCAGTTCTTC. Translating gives CASSPTSGFYNEQFF.

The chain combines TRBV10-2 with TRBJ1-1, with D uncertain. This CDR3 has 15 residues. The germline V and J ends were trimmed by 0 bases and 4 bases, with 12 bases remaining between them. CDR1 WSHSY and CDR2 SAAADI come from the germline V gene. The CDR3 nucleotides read TGCGCCAGCAGTGAGTCAATCGTCTCGAGCACTGAAGCTTTCTTT. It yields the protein CASSESIVSSTEAFF.

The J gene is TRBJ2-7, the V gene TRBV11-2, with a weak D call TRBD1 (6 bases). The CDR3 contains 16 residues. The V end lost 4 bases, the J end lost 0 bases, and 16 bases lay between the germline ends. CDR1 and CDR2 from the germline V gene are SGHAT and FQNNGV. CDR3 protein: CASSYRGGRSSYEQYF. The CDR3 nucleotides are TGTGCCAGCAGCTACAGAGGGGGAAGGAGCTCCTACGAGCAGTACTTC.

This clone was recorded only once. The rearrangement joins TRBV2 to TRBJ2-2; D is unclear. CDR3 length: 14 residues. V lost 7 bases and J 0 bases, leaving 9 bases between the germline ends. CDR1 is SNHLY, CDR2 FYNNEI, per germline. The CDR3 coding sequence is TGTGCCAGCACCACAGAACCGAACACCGGGGAGCTGTTTTTT. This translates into CASTTEPNTGELFF. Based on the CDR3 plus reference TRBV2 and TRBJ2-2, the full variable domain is EPEVTQTPSHQVTQMGQEVILRCVPISNHLYFYWYRQILGQKVEFLVSFYNNEISEKSEIFDDQFSVERPDGSNFTLKIRSTKLEDSAMYFCASTTEPNTGELFFGEGSRLTVL.

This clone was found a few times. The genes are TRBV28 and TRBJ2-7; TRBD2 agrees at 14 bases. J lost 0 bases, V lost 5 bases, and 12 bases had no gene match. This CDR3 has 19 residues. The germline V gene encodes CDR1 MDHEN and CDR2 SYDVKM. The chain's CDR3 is CASSPQGTSGRSVSYEQYF. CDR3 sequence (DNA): TGTGCCAGCAGTCCCCAGGGGACTAGCGGGAGAAGCGTCTCCTACGAGCAGTACTTC.

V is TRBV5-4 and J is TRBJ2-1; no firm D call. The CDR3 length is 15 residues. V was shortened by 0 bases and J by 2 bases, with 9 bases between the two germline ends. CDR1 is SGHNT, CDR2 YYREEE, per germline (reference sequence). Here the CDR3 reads CASSLVASTYNEQFF. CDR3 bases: TGTGCCAGCAGCTTGGTAGCCTCTACCTACAATGAGCAGTTCTTC.

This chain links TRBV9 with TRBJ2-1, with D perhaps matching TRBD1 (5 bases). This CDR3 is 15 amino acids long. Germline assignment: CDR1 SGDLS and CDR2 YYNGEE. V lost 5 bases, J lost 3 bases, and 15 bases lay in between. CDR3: CASSLLSGYYNEQFF. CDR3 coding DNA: TGTGCCAGCAGTCTCCTATCAGGGTACTACAATGAGCAGTTCTTC.

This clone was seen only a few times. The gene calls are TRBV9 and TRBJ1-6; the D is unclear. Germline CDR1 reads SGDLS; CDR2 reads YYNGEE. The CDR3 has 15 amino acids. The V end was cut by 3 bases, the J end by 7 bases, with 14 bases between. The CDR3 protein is CASSERSSRNSPLHF. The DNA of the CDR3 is TGTGCCAGCAGCGAGAGGTCCAGCCGCAATTCACCCCTCCACTTT.

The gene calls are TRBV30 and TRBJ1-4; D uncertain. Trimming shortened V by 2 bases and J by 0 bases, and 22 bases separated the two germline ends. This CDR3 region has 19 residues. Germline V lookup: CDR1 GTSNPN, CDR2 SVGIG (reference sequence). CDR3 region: CAWSPRLVGSTATNEKLFF. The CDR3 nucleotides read TGTGCCTGGAGTCCCCGACTTGTAGGTTCCACGGCAACTAATGAAAAACTGTTTTTT.

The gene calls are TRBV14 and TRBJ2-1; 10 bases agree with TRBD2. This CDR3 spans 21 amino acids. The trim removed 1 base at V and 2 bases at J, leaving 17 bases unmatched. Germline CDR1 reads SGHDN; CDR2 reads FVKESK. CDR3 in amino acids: CASSQVWGTSGTKITYNEQFF. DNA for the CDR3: TGTGCCAGCAGCCAAGTATGGGGAACTAGCGGGACCAAAATAACCTACAATGAGCAGTTCTTC.

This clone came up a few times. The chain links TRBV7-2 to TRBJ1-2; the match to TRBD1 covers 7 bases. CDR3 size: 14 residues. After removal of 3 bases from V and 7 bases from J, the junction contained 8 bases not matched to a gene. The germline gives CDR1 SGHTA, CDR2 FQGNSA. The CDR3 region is CASSFGRQGGGYTF. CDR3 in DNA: TGTGCCAGCAGCTTTGGTCGACAGGGTGGTGGCTACACCTTC.

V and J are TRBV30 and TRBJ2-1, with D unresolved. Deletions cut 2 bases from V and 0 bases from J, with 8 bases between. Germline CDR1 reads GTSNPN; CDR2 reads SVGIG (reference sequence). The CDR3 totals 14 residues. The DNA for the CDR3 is TGTGCCTGGAGTAGAAGTAGCTCCTACAATGAGCAGTTCTTC. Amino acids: CAWSRSSSYNEQFF.

The chain's CDR3 is CASSSGQGSYEKLFF. CDR3 nucleotides: TGTGCCAGCAGCTCCGGACAGGGGTCATATGAAAAACTGTTTTTT. The chain combines TRBV7-9 with TRBJ1-4; TRBD1 matches at 9 bases. The J segment lost 6 bases and the V segment lost 4 bases, leaving 6 bases of the junction unmatched. Germline V gives CDR1 SEHNR, CDR2 FQNEAQ (reference sequence). The CDR3 totals 15 residues.

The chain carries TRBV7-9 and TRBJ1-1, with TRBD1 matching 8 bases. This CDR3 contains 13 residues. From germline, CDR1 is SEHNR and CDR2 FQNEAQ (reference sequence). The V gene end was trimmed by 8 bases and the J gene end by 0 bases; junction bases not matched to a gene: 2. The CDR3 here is CASGQGMNTEAFF. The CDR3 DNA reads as TGTGCCAGCGGACAGGGCATGAACACTGAAGCTTTCTTT. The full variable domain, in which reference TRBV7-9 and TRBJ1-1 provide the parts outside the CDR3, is DTGVSQNPRHKITKRGQNVTFRCDPISEHNRLYWYRQTLGQGPEFLTYFQNEAQLEKSRLLSDRFSAERPKGSFSTLEIQRTEQGDSAMYLCASGQGMNTEAFFGQGTRLTVV.

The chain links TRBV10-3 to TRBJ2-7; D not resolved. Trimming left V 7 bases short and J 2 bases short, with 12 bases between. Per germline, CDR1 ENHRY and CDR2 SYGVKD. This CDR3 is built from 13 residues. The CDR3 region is CAITSSQPYEQYF. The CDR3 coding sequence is TGTGCCATCACCAGTAGCCAACCCTACGAGCAGTACTTC.

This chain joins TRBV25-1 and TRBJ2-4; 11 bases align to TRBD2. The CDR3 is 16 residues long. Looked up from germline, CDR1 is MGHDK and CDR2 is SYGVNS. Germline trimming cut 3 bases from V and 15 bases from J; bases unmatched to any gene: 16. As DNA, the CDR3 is TGTGCCAGCAGTGACCCACCGGGGGGACTAGCGGATTGGGGGTACTTC. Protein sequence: CASSDPPGGLADWGYF.

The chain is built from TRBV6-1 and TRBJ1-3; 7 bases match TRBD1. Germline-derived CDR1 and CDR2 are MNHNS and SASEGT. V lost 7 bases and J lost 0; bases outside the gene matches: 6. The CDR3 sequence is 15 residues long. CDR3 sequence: CASTQDRVSGNTIYF. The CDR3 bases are TGTGCCAGCACCCAAGACAGGGTCTCTGGAAACACCATATATTTT.

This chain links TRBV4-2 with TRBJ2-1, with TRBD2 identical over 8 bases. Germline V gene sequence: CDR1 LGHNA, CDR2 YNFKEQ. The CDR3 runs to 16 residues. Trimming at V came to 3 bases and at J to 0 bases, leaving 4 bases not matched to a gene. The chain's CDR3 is CASSHSGTSSYNEQFF. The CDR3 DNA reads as TGTGCCAGCAGCCATAGCGGGACCAGCTCCTACAATGAGCAGTTCTTC.

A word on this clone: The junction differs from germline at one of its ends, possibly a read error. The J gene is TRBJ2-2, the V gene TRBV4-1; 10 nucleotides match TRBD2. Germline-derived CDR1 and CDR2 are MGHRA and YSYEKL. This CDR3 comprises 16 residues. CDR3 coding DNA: TGCGCCAGCAACCAAGCTAGCGGGAGTTACACCGGGGAGCTGTTTTTT. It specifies CASNQASGSYTGELFF.

The chain's CDR3 is CAIGGDSMYNEQFF. CDR3 bases: TGTGCCATCGGTGGGGACTCAATGTACAATGAGCAGTTCTTC. The chain joins TRBV10-3 to TRBJ2-1, with a tentative D call TRBD2 (6 bases). The V gene's germline CDR1 is ENHRY and CDR2 SYGVKD. With 8 bases removed from V and 4 bases from J, the gap between germline ends came to 15 bases. CDR3 length: 14 amino acids.

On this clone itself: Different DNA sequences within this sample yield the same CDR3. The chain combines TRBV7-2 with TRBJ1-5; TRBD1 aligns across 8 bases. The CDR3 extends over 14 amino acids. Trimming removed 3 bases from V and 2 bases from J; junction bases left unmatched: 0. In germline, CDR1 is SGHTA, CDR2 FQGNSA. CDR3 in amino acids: CASSLTGGNQPQHF. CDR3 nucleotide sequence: TGTGCCAGCAGCTTGACAGGGGGCAATCAGCCCCAGCATTTT.

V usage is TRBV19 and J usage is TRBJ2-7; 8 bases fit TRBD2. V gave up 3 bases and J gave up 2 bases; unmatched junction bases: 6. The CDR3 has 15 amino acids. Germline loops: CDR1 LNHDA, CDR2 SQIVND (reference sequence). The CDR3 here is CASSISTSGTYEQYF. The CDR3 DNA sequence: TGTGCCAGTAGTATCTCCACTAGCGGCACCTACGAGCAGTACTTC.

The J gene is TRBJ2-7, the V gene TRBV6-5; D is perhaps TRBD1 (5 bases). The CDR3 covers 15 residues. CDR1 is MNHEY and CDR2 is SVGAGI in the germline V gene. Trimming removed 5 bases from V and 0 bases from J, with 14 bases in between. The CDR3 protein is CASSLTGLGSYEQYF. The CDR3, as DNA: TGTGCCAGCAGTCTAACAGGTCTCGGCTCCTACGAGCAGTACTTC.

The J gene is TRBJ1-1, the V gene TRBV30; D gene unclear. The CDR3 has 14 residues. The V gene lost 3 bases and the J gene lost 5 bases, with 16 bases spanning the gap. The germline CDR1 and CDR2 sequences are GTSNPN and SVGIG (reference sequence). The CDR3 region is CAWRAPGVWTEAFF. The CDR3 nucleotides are TGTGCCTGGAGAGCACCCGGGGTATGGACTGAAGCTTTCTTT. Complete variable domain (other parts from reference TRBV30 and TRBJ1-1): SQTIHQWPATLVQPVGSPLSLECTVEGTSNPNLYWYRQAAGRGLQLLFYSVGIGQISSEVPQNLSASRPQDRQFILSSKKLLLSDSGFYLCAWRAPGVWTEAFFGQGTRLTVV.

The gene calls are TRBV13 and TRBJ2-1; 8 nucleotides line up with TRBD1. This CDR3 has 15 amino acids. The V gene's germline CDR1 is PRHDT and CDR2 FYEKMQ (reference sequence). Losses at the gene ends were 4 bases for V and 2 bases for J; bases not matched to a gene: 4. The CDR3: CASSSRDRPYNEQFF. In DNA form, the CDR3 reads TGTGCCAGCAGCTCCCGGGACAGGCCCTACAATGAGCAGTTCTTC.

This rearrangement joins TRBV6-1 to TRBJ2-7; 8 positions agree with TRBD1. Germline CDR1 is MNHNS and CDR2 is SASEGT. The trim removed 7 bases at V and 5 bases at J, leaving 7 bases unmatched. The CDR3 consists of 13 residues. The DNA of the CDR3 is TGTGCCAGCACATCCAGGGGGCAGGACGAGCAGTACTTC. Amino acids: CASTSRGQDEQYF.

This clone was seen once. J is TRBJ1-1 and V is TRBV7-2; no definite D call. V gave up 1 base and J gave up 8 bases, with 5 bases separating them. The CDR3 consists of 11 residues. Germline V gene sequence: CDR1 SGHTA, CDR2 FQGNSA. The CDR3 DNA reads TGTGCCAGCAGCTTAGGGAGGGAAGCTTTCTTT. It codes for CASSLGREAFF.

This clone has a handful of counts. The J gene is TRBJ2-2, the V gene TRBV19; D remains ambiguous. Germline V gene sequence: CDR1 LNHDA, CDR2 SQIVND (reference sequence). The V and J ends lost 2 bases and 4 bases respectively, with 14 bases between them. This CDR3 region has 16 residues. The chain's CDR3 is CASSISPRHSTGELFF. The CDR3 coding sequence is TGTGCCAGTAGTATATCTCCAAGACACAGCACCGGGGAGCTGTTTTTT.

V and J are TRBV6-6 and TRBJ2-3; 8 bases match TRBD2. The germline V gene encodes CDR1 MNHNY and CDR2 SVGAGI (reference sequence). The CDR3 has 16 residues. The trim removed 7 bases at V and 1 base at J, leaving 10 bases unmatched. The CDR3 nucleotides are TGTGCCAGCAACGCACTAGCGGTCCCCCGCACAGATACGCAGTATTTT. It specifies CASNALAVPRTDTQYF.